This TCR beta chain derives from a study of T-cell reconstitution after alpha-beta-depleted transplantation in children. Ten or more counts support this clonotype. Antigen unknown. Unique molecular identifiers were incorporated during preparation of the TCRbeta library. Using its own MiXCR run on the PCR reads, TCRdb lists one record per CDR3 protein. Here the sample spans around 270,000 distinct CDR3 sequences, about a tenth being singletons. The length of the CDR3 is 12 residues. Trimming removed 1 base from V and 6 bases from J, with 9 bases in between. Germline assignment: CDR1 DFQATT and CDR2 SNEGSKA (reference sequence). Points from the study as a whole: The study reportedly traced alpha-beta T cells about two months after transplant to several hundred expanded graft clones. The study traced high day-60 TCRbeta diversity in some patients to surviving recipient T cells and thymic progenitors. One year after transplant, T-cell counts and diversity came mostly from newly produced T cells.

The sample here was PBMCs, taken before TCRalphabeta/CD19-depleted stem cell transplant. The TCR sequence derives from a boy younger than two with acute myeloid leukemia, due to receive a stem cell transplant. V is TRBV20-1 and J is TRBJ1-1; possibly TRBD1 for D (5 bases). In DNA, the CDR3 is TGCAGTGCTAGAGTGGGGGGAGCTGAAGCTTTCTTT. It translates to CSARVGGAEAFF.